The 4 T cell receptor beta chains below were found in one sample sequenced in a study of OX40 agonist ivuxolimab in advanced cancers. Assay: immunoSEQ multiplex PCR; the TCRdb copy retains only in-frame clones and omits some. Of under 45,000 clones detected, roughly 78% appear once; the ten largest clones hold around 4%. This sample comprised CD4+ or CD8+ T cells sorted from blood, obtained in a trial of the OX40 agonist ivuxolimab. Source of these receptors: an adult with an advanced solid tumor such as melanoma, head and neck, liver or kidney cancer.

The rearrangement uses TRBV6-1 and TRBJ2-1; D remains ambiguous. V shed 4 bases and J shed 5 bases, with 6 bases lying between them. The CDR3 is 12 amino acids. The germline V gene has CDR1 MNHNS and CDR2 SASEGT. CDR3 sequence: CASSAWNNEQFF. The CDR3 bases are TGTGCCAGCAGTGCATGGAACAATGAGCAGTTCTTC.

The table lists this clone with a count of one. The chain uses TRBV2 and TRBJ1-4; a possible D gene is TRBD1 (5 bases). The germline V gene has CDR1 SNHLY and CDR2 FYNNEI. The CDR3 consists of 14 residues. Between the trimmed V and J ends, which lost 7 bases and 0 bases, there was a span of 9 bases. CDR3 amino acids: CASKWGATNEKLFF. CDR3 coding DNA: TGTGCCAGCAAGTGGGGCGCAACTAATGAAAAACTGTTTTTT.

V usage is TRBV7-2 and J usage is TRBJ2-3; 8 positions agree with TRBD2. Germline V gene sequence: CDR1 SGHTA, CDR2 FQGNSA. The J segment lost 2 bases and the V segment lost 6 bases, leaving 7 bases of the junction unmatched. CDR3 length: 15 residues. CDR3 coding DNA: TGTGCCAGCAGGCCAACTAGCGGCTACACAGATACGCAGTATTTT. The encoded protein is CASRPTSGYTDTQYF.

In DNA, the CDR3 is TGTGCCAGTAGTGGGACTAGCGGGGGCCACCCTAGCACAGATACGCAGTATTTT. It codes for CASSGTSGGHPSTDTQYF. This chain links TRBV19 with TRBJ2-3; 14 bases are a match to TRBD2. V lost 5 bases, J lost 0 bases, and 7 bases stayed unmatched. CDR3 size: 18 residues. Per the germline V gene, CDR1 is LNHDA and CDR2 is SQIVND (reference sequence).